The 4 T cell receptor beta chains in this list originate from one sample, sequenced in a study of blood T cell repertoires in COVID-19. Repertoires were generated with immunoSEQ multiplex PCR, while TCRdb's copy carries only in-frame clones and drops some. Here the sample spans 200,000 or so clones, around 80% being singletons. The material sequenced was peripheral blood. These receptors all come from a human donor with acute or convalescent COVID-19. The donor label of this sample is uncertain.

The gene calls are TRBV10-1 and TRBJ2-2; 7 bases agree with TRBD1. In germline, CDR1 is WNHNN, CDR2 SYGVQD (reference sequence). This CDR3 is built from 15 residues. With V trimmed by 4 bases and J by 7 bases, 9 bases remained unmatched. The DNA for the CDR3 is TGCGCCAGCAGTGGCAGTCAGGGGGAAGTCGGGGAGCTGTTTTTT. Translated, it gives CASSGSQGEVGELFF.

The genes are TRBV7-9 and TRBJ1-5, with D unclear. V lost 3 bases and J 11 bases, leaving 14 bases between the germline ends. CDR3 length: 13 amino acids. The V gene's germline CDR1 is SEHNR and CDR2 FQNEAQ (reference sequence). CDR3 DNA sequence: TGTGCCAGCAGCTTTGACGGCCAGGCAACCCAGCATTTT. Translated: CASSFDGQATQHF.

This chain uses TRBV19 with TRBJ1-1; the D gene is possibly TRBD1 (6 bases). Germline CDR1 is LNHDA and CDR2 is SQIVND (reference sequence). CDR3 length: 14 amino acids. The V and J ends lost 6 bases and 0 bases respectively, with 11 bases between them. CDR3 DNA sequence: TGTGCCAGTAGAAGGGGGGGAATGAACACTGAAGCTTTCTTT. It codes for CASRRGGMNTEAFF.

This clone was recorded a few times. The chain's CDR3 is CASSLEPAVYEQYF. CDR3 in DNA: TGCGCCAGCAGCTTGGAACCGGCGGTTTACGAGCAGTACTTC. V is TRBV5-1 and J is TRBJ2-7, with unresolved D. The ends were cut back, 0 bases at V and 4 bases at J, with 11 bases in the middle. Per germline, CDR1 SGHRS and CDR2 YFSETQ. The CDR3 length is 14 residues.